This T cell receptor (beta chain) appears in the sequencing data of a study of T cells in localized non-small cell lung cancer (dated by TCRdb to 2018 to 2020). As for the study more broadly: The study analyzed T cell repertoires of about 230 early-stage NSCLC patients, comparing tumors and uninvolved tumor-adjacent lungs. The cohort consisted of 236 treatment-naive NSCLC patients whose localized lung tumors had been resected. A mean age of around 66 years was recorded for the NSCLC patients, of whom under 150 were male and 95 to 110 were female.

To note about this clone: Its target antigen remains unknown. No base-level quality is on record; no much larger clone is a single base apart.

The CDR3 starts with the cysteine, ends with the phenylalanine, and has 16 residues. CDR3 DNA only is kept here, 48 bases in frame from base 1. The trim is 1 base for V and 6 bases for J, with a gap of 13 bases between the germline ends. CDR1 and CDR2, looked up from the germline V gene, are MNHNS and SASEGT. TCR beta CDR3 regions were sequenced from DNA using the immunoSEQ Assay. On the study's bioinformatics: T cell density was computed as TCR beta template counts normalized to usable DNA estimated by amplifying housekeeping genes. The preseqR package was used to estimate richness by extrapolating to 400,000 templates for PBMC samples and to 120,000 templates for tissue samples. Clonality was defined as one minus Pielou's evenness. Tissue-enriched TCRs were identified by differential abundance testing using productive amino-acid clonotypes, minimum total count 5 and alpha 0.1. Repertoire overlap between compartments was quantified with the Jaccard Index and Morisita Overlap Index. TCR beta CDR3s were clustered by GLIPH together with public tetramer-defined viral CDR3s, and at least three viral sequences plus V-gene enrichment were required for viral motifs. This is the immuneACCESS table as TCRdb keeps it, with only in-frame sequences that have V and J called. A part of the clones is gone; compared with another copy, unresolved V genes explain less than half, and the rest is unexplained. The V and J calls and the clone size are those of that table, but D and trimming were determined from the DNA. Present in this sample are about 9,600 clones, about 43% of which were seen just once. The ten biggest clones cover more than 3.5% of the sample.

Here is what the overall study found, with its caveats: Because the study design was exploratory, TCR variables were selected using unadjusted p-values without false-discovery rate correction. Longer overall survival was associated with higher T cell density in blood, whereas shorter survival was associated with higher clonality in adjacent lung. Uninvolved tumor-adjacent lung showed the highest T cell clonality, higher than tumor, which suggests more focused antigenic responses in the adjacent lung. A median of 57 of the top 100 tumor clones turned up in the paired uninvolved adjacent lung, and 25 to 35 of those clones also ranked among the top 100 of that same adjacent lung. Because multi-region tumor sequencing was not done, intratumor heterogeneity could not be ruled out.

The rearrangement combines TRBV6-1 with TRBJ1-6; the D gene is possibly TRBD1, with 5 bases matching. The source of this sequence is a woman between 35 and 75 years old with stage I lung adenocarcinoma. The sample was lymph node tissue, taken before any cancer treatment. The nucleotide sequence is TGTGCCAGCAGTGAAGTTGGGGCGGTGATTAATTCACCCCTCCACTTT. This encodes CASSEVGAVINSPLHF.